These T cell receptor beta chains were read from a single sample in a study of spatial heterogeneity in lung cancer. MiXCR was run by TCRdb on the 5' RACE reads, yielding one entry per CDR3 protein. The sample comprises several thousand distinct CDR3 sequences, over 7.5% of which are singletons, and 25% to 30% rests with the top ten. Sequencing used PBMCs, obtained at surgery. These TCRs come from a female donor with early-stage non-small cell lung cancer. Both conserved end residues are part of each CDR3. D genes are given only for firm matches. Size is omitted from some rows. Given values are once, few, many or a class for expanded clones.

v_gene,j_gene,d_gene,abundance,CDR3aa,CDR3nt
TRBV19,TRBJ2-5,TRBD1,medium-sized,CASRQGQQETQYF,TGTGCCAGCCGGCAGGGACAGCAAGAGACCCAGTACTTC
TRBV18,TRBJ2-1,NA,NA,CASSPDQGDYNEQFF,TGTGCCAGCTCACCCGATCAAGGGGATTACAATGAGCAGTTCTTC
TRBV28,TRBJ1-1,NA,NA,CAIRGLRTANTEAFF,TGTGCCATCCGAGGCCTCCGAACAGCAAACACTGAAGCTTTCTTT
TRBV19,TRBJ1-5,TRBD1,many,CASSGTGGHQPQHF,TGTGCCAGTAGTGGGACAGGGGGCCATCAGCCCCAGCATTTT
TRBV3-1,TRBJ2-5,NA,medium-sized,CASSQDGIPVETQYF,TGTGCCAGCAGCCAAGATGGAATTCCGGTTGAGACCCAGTACTTC
TRBV5-1,TRBJ2-7,NA,many,CASSLQGNEQYF,TGCGCCAGCAGCCTACAGGGTAACGAGCAGTACTTC
TRBV19,TRBJ2-2,TRBD1,medium-sized,CASSVRPGQGHTGELFF,TGTGCCAGTAGTGTCCGACCTGGACAGGGGCACACCGGGGAGCTGTTTTTT
TRBV6-2/TRBV6-3,TRBJ2-4,NA,many,CASRNVGGNIQYF,TGTGCCAGCCGTAATGTGGGTGGAAACATTCAGTACTTC
TRBV5-1,TRBJ2-3,TRBD1,medium-sized,CASSFGQGSTDTQYF,TGCGCCAGCAGCTTCGGACAGGGCAGCACAGATACGCAGTATTTT
TRBV5-4,TRBJ2-1,NA,medium-sized,CASSLEWRTGNEQFF,TGTGCCAGCAGCTTGGAATGGCGGACTGGGAATGAGCAGTTCTTC
TRBV12-3/TRBV12-4,TRBJ2-1,NA,many,CASRGPGVEQFF,TGTGCCAGCAGGGGACCAGGGGTTGAGCAGTTCTTC
TRBV24-1,TRBJ1-5,NA,NA,CATSDLGPKKHF,TGTGCCACCAGTGATTTAGGGCCGAAAAAGCATTTT
TRBV7-9,TRBJ2-7,TRBD2,NA,CASSFGTSGPYEQYF,TGTGCCAGCAGCTTTGGGACTAGCGGACCCTACGAGCAGTACTTC
TRBV6-1,TRBJ2-3,TRBD1,many,CASSEPGQGGTTQYF,TGTGCCAGCAGTGAGCCGGGACAGGGTGGGACTACGCAGTATTTT
TRBV14,TRBJ2-1,NA,many,CASSPTGPSYNEQFF,TGTGCCAGCAGTCCGACAGGCCCGTCCTACAATGAGCAGTTCTTC
TRBV10-3,TRBJ1-2,TRBD1,few,CAITPGQGADYGYTF,TGTGCCATCACCCCGGGACAGGGGGCTGACTATGGCTACACCTTC
TRBV6-1,TRBJ2-7,NA,many,CASSEAHPYEQYF,TGTGCCAGCAGTGAAGCCCACCCGTACGAGCAGTACTTC
TRBV6-2/TRBV6-3,TRBJ2-6,NA,medium-sized,CASSYFGGANVLTF,TGTGCCAGCAGTTACTTCGGTGGGGCCAACGTCCTGACTTTC
TRBV6-2/TRBV6-3,TRBJ2-1,TRBD2,medium-sized,CASSYSGLVGSYNEQFF,TGTGCCAGCAGTTACTCGGGACTAGTGGGCTCCTACAATGAGCAGTTCTTC
TRBV29-1,TRBJ1-4,NA,many,CSVAVSGAGNEKLFF,TGCAGCGTTGCCGTCTCGGGAGCCGGGAATGAAAAACTGTTTTTT
TRBV18,TRBJ2-3,TRBD1,few,CASSPWDRGEGTDTQYF,TGTGCCAGCTCACCTTGGGACAGGGGAGAGGGCACAGATACGCAGTATTTT
TRBV6-2/TRBV6-3,TRBJ2-1,TRBD2,many,CASSGGFSYNEQFF,TGTGCCAGCTCCGGGGGGTTCTCCTACAATGAGCAGTTCTTC
TRBV12-3/TRBV12-4,TRBJ2-6,NA,NA,CASSTRANVLTF,TGTGCCAGCAGTACCAGGGCCAACGTCCTGACTTTC
TRBV20-1,TRBJ2-7,NA,many,CSARVGSTLGEQYF,TGCAGTGCTAGAGTGGGCAGCACCTTAGGGGAGCAGTACTTC
TRBV9,TRBJ2-5,TRBD2,NA,CASSVTSGTEETQYF,TGTGCCAGCAGCGTTACTAGCGGGACCGAAGAGACCCAGTACTTC
TRBV7-2,TRBJ2-5,TRBD1,few,CASSFPDRGETQYF,TGTGCCAGCAGCTTCCCGGACAGGGGGGAGACCCAGTACTTC
TRBV12-3/TRBV12-4,TRBJ1-1,NA,medium-sized,CASSFGGRGSEAFF,TGTGCCAGCAGTTTTGGGGGCCGGGGCTCTGAAGCTTTCTTT
TRBV6-1,TRBJ2-7,TRBD1,many,CASKAGTGSTYEQYF,TGTGCCAGCAAAGCTGGGACAGGGTCGACCTACGAGCAGTACTTC
TRBV20-1,TRBJ1-2,NA,NA,CSAIRGLGYGYTF,TGCAGTGCTATCAGGGGTCTTGGCTATGGCTACACCTTC
TRBV7-3,TRBJ2-3,TRBD2,medium-sized,CASSLKPSGGRGTQYF,TGTGCCAGCAGCTTAAAGCCTAGCGGGGGCCGAGGTACGCAGTATTTT
TRBV4-1,TRBJ1-5,NA,many,CASSMDGDSNQPQHF,TGCGCCAGCAGCATGGACGGGGATAGCAATCAGCCCCAGCATTTT
TRBV7-8,TRBJ1-1,NA,few,CASSLYHGTPNTEAFF,TGTGCCAGCAGCTTATATCACGGCACTCCGAACACTGAAGCTTTCTTT
TRBV9,TRBJ1-1,TRBD1,many,CASSVVGSGTGGSGYAEAFF,TGTGCCAGCAGCGTAGTCGGATCCGGGACAGGGGGCTCTGGCTACGCTGAAGCTTTCTTT
TRBV12-3/TRBV12-4,TRBJ2-1,TRBD2,NA,CASSRLLAGGNNEQFF,TGTGCCAGCAGTCGGCTGCTAGCGGGGGGCAACAATGAGCAGTTCTTC
TRBV12-3/TRBV12-4,TRBJ2-3,NA,many,CASSFNNQRDTQYF,TGTGCCAGCAGTTTTAACAATCAACGGGATACGCAGTATTTT
TRBV6-1,TRBJ2-5,NA,many,CASSEKPGPRVTQYF,TGTGCCAGCAGTGAGAAGCCTGGGCCCCGCGTGACCCAGTACTTC
TRBV28,TRBJ1-5,NA,medium-sized,CASGTQPQHF,TGTGCCAGCGGTACACAGCCCCAGCATTTT
TRBV12-3/TRBV12-4,TRBJ2-5,NA,many,CASSSLDGLETQYF,TGTGCCAGCAGTTCTTTGGACGGTTTGGAGACCCAGTACTTC
TRBV5-4,TRBJ2-7,NA,NA,CASSLWGSHEQYF,TGTGCCAGCAGCTTGTGGGGGTCCCACGAGCAGTACTTC
TRBV5-1,TRBJ1-2,TRBD1,medium-sized,CASSRDRGDGYTF,TGCGCCAGCAGCCGCGACAGGGGCGATGGCTACACCTTC
TRBV12-3/TRBV12-4,TRBJ1-5,TRBD1,many,CASSPDRVMSNQPQHF,TGTGCCAGCAGTCCGGACAGGGTCATGAGCAATCAGCCCCAGCATTTT
TRBV20-1,TRBJ2-3,TRBD2,medium-sized,CTCKAGGPDTQYF,TGCACATGCAAGGCGGGAGGGCCCGATACGCAGTATTTT
TRBV11-2,TRBJ1-6,NA,few,CASSLSSSYNSPLHF,TGTGCCAGCAGCTTATCGAGCTCCTATAATTCACCCCTCCACTTT
TRBV20-1,TRBJ1-1,TRBD1,many,CSARGVWRQGLPEAFF,TGCAGTGCTAGAGGAGTATGGAGACAGGGTCTTCCAGAAGCTTTCTTT
TRBV11-2,TRBJ2-5,NA,many,CASSLGSFGASGQETQYF,TGTGCCAGCAGCTTAGGTTCTTTTGGGGCCAGTGGCCAAGAGACCCAGTACTTC
TRBV19,TRBJ2-2,TRBD1,few,CASSGDRATNTGELFF,TGTGCCAGTAGTGGAGACAGGGCGACGAACACCGGGGAGCTGTTTTTT
TRBV3-1,TRBJ2-7,NA,medium-sized,CASSQDSGIEQYF,TGTGCCAGCAGCCAAGATTCCGGGATCGAGCAGTACTTC
TRBV5-1,TRBJ1-4,NA,many,CASSVRGAINEKLFF,TGCGCCAGCAGCGTCCGCGGGGCAATTAATGAAAAACTGTTTTTT
TRBV10-1,TRBJ2-1,TRBD2,many,CASSEAGAEGNEQFF,TGCGCCAGCAGTGAAGCGGGGGCCGAGGGAAATGAGCAGTTCTTC
TRBV29-1,TRBJ2-7,NA,many,CSVGKEGREQYF,TGCAGCGTTGGTAAGGAAGGTAGGGAGCAGTACTTC
TRBV5-8,TRBJ2-1,NA,NA,CASSLKAFSGLGDEQFF,TGTGCCAGCAGCCTCAAAGCATTTTCAGGTTTAGGGGATGAGCAGTTCTTC
TRBV5-4,TRBJ1-2,TRBD1,many,CASSLGQGDGGYTF,TGTGCCAGCAGCTTGGGCCAGGGGGATGGTGGCTACACCTTC
TRBV7-8,TRBJ1-6,NA,many,CASSLARGHLANSPLHF,TGTGCCAGCAGCTTAGCGCGGGGACACTTGGCTAATTCACCCCTCCACTTT
TRBV27,TRBJ2-5,TRBD2,medium-sized,CASSLTWSSGGRETQYF,TGTGCCAGCAGTTTAACTTGGTCGAGCGGGGGTCGGGAGACCCAGTACTTC
TRBV15,TRBJ2-7,TRBD2,NA,CATSRGTSGAYEQYF,TGTGCCACCAGCAGAGGGACTAGCGGGGCCTACGAGCAGTACTTC
TRBV29-1,TRBJ1-2,TRBD1,medium-sized,CSVDGQGALRYGYTF,TGCAGCGTTGACGGACAGGGGGCGTTAAGATATGGCTACACCTTC
TRBV7-2,TRBJ2-1,TRBD2,many,CASSLGLAGGRGEQFF,TGTGCCAGCAGCTTAGGACTAGCGGGGGGCCGTGGTGAGCAGTTCTTC